This TCR beta chain was sequenced for a study of T cell responses to AZD1222 COVID-19 vaccine (dated by TCRdb to the early 2020s). Looking at the study overall: TCR sequencing was performed for 230 to 250 trial participants, of whom some 200 were given two doses of AZD1222 and approximately 26 were given two doses of MenACWY control vaccine. Trial participants were enrolled into age subgroups of 18-55, 56-69 and 70-plus years, which contained around 150, 28 and 57 TCR-sequenced participants, respectively. The paper's findings and limits, for the study overall: Only five to seven AZD1222 recipients were SARS-CoV-2 seropositive at baseline, limiting conclusions about previously exposed vaccinees. Spike-specific TCR breadth and depth rose significantly after two AZD1222 doses compared with day 0 and with MenACWY recipients. The 56-69-year group was small, and its depth increase did not reach significance, likely because of low power. The whole spike protein was spanned by vaccine-associated CD4 TCRs, and dominant responses were seen in regions 160-218 and 743-854. Because no samples from the day 14 peak response were available, repertoires could be characterized only after the peak T cell response. Nearly half of unique spike-specific TCRs reportedly recognized epitopes outside regions mutated in the B.1.351 and B.1.1.7 variants. Most participants were white British and females outnumbered males, and the authors suggested that clonal diversity may have been underestimated.

The time point label of this sample denotes: baseline before first vaccination. Vaccinee samples came from UK trials COV001 and COV002, including a single-blind randomized controlled phase 2/3 trial of AZD1222 (ChAdOx1 nCoV-19) in healthy adults. Trial participant PBMC samples were collected at day 0 and day 28 after the second dose for TCRbeta chain sequencing. The CDR3 regions of human TCRbeta chains were analyzed by immunosequencing. The paper's processing steps were these. Repertoire TCRs were checked for matches against a reference library of SARS-CoV-2-specific TCRs that had been generated using the MIRA antigen-specificity platform. Breadth meant the fraction of unique TCRs that were SARS-CoV-2-associated, whereas depth meant the fraction of total T cells that were SARS-CoV-2-associated. Using the MIRA data, each spike-specific TCR was mapped to the spike region that the TCR reacts to and placed in a CD4 or CD8 class. Log10-transformed breadth and depth values were compared by one-way ANOVA with Sidak's multiple comparisons tests. Entries here come from immuneACCESS through TCRdb and include only in-frame sequences with V and J called. Some clones fail to appear in such tables; in the studies checked, an unresolved V gene covers under half of the shortfall, and the cause of the remainder is unknown. The V and J calls and the clone size are those of that table, but D and trimming were determined from the DNA. This sample's table carries under 150,000 clones. The ten biggest clones cover about 2.3% of the sample.

The V end loses 2 bases and the J end loses 4 bases, and a stretch of 8 bases separates them. The CDR3 contains 13 residues, cysteine and phenylalanine counted. Only the CDR3 part of the read is kept: 39 bases, read in frame from the first base. The germline V gene (reference sequence) sets CDR1 to SEHNR and CDR2 to FQNEAQ. To note about this clone: Its antigen is still unknown.

Input material: peripheral blood. The sequence is built from TRBV7-9 and TRBJ1-2; the D gene identity is not certain. The receptor's source is an adult in good health. The nucleotide sequence is given as TGTGCCAGCAGCTTAAATGTTGGCTATGGCTACACCTTC. Translated, it reads CASSLNVGYGYTF.